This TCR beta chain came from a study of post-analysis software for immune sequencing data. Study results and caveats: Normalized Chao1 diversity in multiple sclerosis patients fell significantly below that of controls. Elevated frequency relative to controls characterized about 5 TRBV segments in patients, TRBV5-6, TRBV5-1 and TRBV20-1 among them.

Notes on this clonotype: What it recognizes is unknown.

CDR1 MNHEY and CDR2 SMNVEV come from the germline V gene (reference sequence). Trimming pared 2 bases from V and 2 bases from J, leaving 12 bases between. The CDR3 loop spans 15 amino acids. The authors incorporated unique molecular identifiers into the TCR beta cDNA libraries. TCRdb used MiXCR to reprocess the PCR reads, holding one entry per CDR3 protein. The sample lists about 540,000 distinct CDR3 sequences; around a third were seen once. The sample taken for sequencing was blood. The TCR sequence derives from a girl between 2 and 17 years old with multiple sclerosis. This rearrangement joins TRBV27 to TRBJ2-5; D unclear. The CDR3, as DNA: TGTGCCAGCAGTTTAAGGCGGCAGATGCAAGAGACCCAGTACTTC. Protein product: CASSLRRQMQETQYF.